The 11 T cell receptor beta chains reported below all come from one sample, sequenced in a study of blood T cell repertoires in COVID-19. The repertoire was sequenced with immunoSEQ multiplex PCR; TCRdb's copy has only in-frame clones and lacks some. Among around 260,000 clones, around 87% were seen once, and the ten largest hold about 1.4%. Material for sequencing was peripheral blood. The source is a woman between 35 and 50 years old who had recovered from COVID-19.

The chain joins TRBV5-1 to TRBJ1-4, with 11 bases lining up with TRBD1. The CDR3 contains 17 residues. V lost 6 bases, J lost 3 bases, and 10 bases stayed unmatched. Germline lookup yields CDR1 SGHRS and CDR2 YFSETQ. CDR3 nucleotides: TGCGCCAGCACCCCCGGGACAGGGGGTAGGGCTAATGAAAAACTGTTTTTT. It codes for CASTPGTGGRANEKLFF.

This chain links TRBV5-8 with TRBJ1-1, with a weak D call TRBD1 (5 bases). V lost 4 bases, J lost 10 bases, and 23 bases lay in between. The CDR3 is 15 amino acids. Per germline, CDR1 SGHTS and CDR2 YDEGEE. The CDR3 region has the DNA TGTGCCAGCAGCCACATTACACTGATCAGGCAGGGAGCTTTCTTT. It codes for CASSHITLIRQGAFF.

The V and J genes are TRBV19 and TRBJ1-2; a weak D match, TRBD1 (6 bases). The length of the CDR3 is 14 residues. Germline V gives CDR1 LNHDA, CDR2 SQIVND (reference sequence). Trimming removed 3 bases from V and 3 bases from J, with 11 bases in between. The DNA of the CDR3 is TGTGCCAGTAGTATTGGCAGGGGCGACTATGGCTACACCTTC. This gives the protein CASSIGRGDYGYTF.

The gene calls are TRBV18 and TRBJ1-5; perhaps TRBD1 as D (5 bases). Germline V gives CDR1 KGHSH, CDR2 LQKENI. The CDR3 runs 14 residues. Trimming removed 0 bases from V and 6 bases from J, with 9 bases in between. The CDR3 loop is CASSPPGGSQPQHF. The CDR3 DNA is TGTGCCAGCTCACCACCGGGGGGTAGTCAGCCCCAGCATTTT. The whole variable domain, remainder taken from reference TRBV18 and TRBJ1-5, is NAGVMQNPRHLVRRRGQEARLRCSPMKGHSHVYWYRQLPEEGLKFMVYLQKENIIDESGMPKERFSAEFPKEGPSILRIQQVVRGDSAAYFCASSPPGGSQPQHFGDGTRLSIL.

V and J are TRBV6-5 and TRBJ1-3; tentative D call: TRBD1 (6 bases). The CDR3 length is 15 residues. Germline CDR1 and CDR2: MNHEY and SVGAGI. V was clipped by 6 bases and J by 2 bases, with 14 bases between them. The CDR3 nucleotides read TGTGCCAGCAGACAGTCTTGGACAGCTGGAAACACCATATATTTT. Amino acid sequence: CASRQSWTAGNTIYF.

This chain joins TRBV3-1 (or the pseudogene TRBV3-2) and TRBJ1-6; a possible D gene is TRBD1 (5 bases). Per the germline V gene, CDR1 is LGHDT and CDR2 is YNNKEL (reference sequence). The CDR3 is made up of 17 amino acids. V was cut by 5 bases and J by 0 bases, with 14 bases left in between. In nucleotides, the CDR3 is TGTGCCAGCAGCGGTCCGGGACTCAGCTCCTATAATTCACCCCTCCACTTT. Translating gives CASSGPGLSSYNSPLHF.

The chain couples TRBV7-8 to TRBJ1-2, with TRBD1 as a possible D gene (5 bases). Germline CDR1 and CDR2: SGHVS and FQNEAQ. The V gene lost 1 base and the J gene lost 4 bases, with 10 bases spanning the gap. There are 14 residues in the CDR3. The CDR3, as DNA: TGTGCCAGCAGCTTAGTGGGAGGGGCCTATGGCTACACCTTC. This gives the protein CASSLVGGAYGYTF.

This chain joins TRBV12-3 or TRBV12-4 and TRBJ1-2, with TRBD1 identical over 8 bases. This CDR3 spans 13 amino acids. V shed 2 bases, J shed 7 bases, and the junction held 3 bases outside the gene matches. CDR3 sequence (DNA): TGTGCCAGCAGTTTACAGGGGGCAACTGGCTACACCTTC. Translated: CASSLQGATGYTF.

This CDR3 is CASSSLVYGQPQHF. Here the CDR3 DNA reads TGTGCCAGCAGTTCCCTTGTATACGGGCAGCCCCAGCATTTT. J is TRBJ1-5 and V is TRBV6-2 or TRBV6-3; D uncertain. This CDR3 is 14 amino acids long. Trimming took 4 bases from V and 7 from J, leaving 14 bases between them. In germline, CDR1 is MNHEY, CDR2 SVGEGT.

The rearrangement links TRBV6-5 to TRBJ1-6, with TRBD1 matching 8 bases. This CDR3 has 15 amino acids. J gave up 7 bases and V 7 bases, and 9 bases lay outside the gene matches. Germline V lookup: CDR1 MNHEY, CDR2 SVGAGI. The CDR3: CASIQGGQGNSPLHF. The CDR3 DNA reads TGTGCCAGCATCCAAGGAGGACAGGGAAATTCACCCCTCCACTTT.

The chain combines TRBV5-4 with TRBJ2-5, with TRBD2 identical over 12 bases. After removal of 1 base from V and 5 bases from J, the junction contained 9 bases not matched to a gene. This CDR3 has 17 amino acids. CDR1 is SGHNT, CDR2 YYREEE, per germline (reference sequence). Here the CDR3 reads CASSLLPSGGDSETQYF. CDR3 coding DNA: TGTGCCAGCAGCTTGTTGCCTAGCGGGGGGGATTCGGAGACCCAGTACTTC.